The 32 T cell receptor beta chains in this list originate from one sample, sequenced in a study of T cell responses to AZD1222 COVID-19 vaccine. Produced via immunoSEQ multiplex PCR; TCRdb's table is partial and in-frame only. The sample yields 120,000 to 150,000 clones, more than 70% seen once. The sample here was peripheral blood, taken on day 0 of AZD1222 vaccination. These receptors all come from an adult in good health.

This chain joins TRBV28 and TRBJ1-2; the D is unclear. Trimming removed 5 bases at V and 8 bases at J, with 18 bases between. Germline loops: CDR1 MDHEN, CDR2 SYDVKM. The CDR3 length is 14 residues. The chain's CDR3 is CASSLETGFRGYTF. The CDR3 DNA follows: TGTGCCAGCAGTCTGGAGACGGGGTTTAGGGGCTACACCTTC.

The chain links TRBV2 to TRBJ2-1, with a possible D match to TRBD2 (5 bases). The CDR3 is 14 residues long. The germline CDR1 and CDR2 sequences are SNHLY and FYNNEI. Between the trimmed V and J ends, which lost 7 bases and 6 bases, there was a span of 16 bases. CDR3: CASNLEGTLNEQFF. CDR3 nucleotides: TGTGCCAGCAACCTAGAGGGTACCCTCAATGAGCAGTTCTTC. Filled out from reference TRBV2 and TRBJ2-1, the complete variable domain reads EPEVTQTPSHQVTQMGQEVILRCVPISNHLYFYWYRQILGQKVEFLVSFYNNEISEKSEIFDDQFSVERPDGSNFTLKIRSTKLEDSAMYFCASNLEGTLNEQFFGPGTRLTVL.

The sample holds one count of this clone. The DNA for the CDR3 is TGTGCCAGCAGCTTAGCGTTAGCGACCTCCTACGAGCAGTACTTC. Protein: CASSLALATSYEQYF. The rearrangement links TRBV7-2 to TRBJ2-7; weak D call: TRBD2 (5 bases). The CDR3 covers 15 residues. Germline CDR1 is SGHTA and CDR2 is FQGNSA. V lost 0 bases to trimming and J lost 0 bases, with 9 bases between them. Drawing the rest from reference TRBV7-2 and TRBJ2-7, the complete variable domain is GAGVSQSPSNKVTEKGKDVELRCDPISGHTALYWYRQSLGQGLEFLIYFQGNSAPDKSGLPSDRFSAERTGGSVSTLTIQRTQQEDSAVYLCASSLALATSYEQYFGPGTRLTVT.

The J gene is TRBJ2-1, the V gene TRBV28; D may correspond to TRBD1 or TRBD2 (5 bases each). Germline values: CDR1 MDHEN, CDR2 SYDVKM. The V gene lost 3 bases and the J gene lost 2 bases, with 11 bases spanning the gap. This CDR3 is built from 15 residues. CDR3 coding DNA: TGTGCCAGCAGTTTTTGGGGGAGAGCCTACAATGAGCAGTTCTTC. Residues: CASSFWGRAYNEQFF.

This clone has more than one count but fewer than ten. The chain carries TRBV18 and TRBJ1-3; D gene ambiguous. The CDR3 is 16 amino acids. V was pared by 2 bases and J by 0 bases, with 11 bases between. Germline CDR1 reads KGHSH; CDR2 reads LQKENI. CDR3 DNA: TGTGCCAGCTCACCAGATAATAGGGCCTCTGGAAACACCATATATTTT. Its translation is CASSPDNRASGNTIYF. The complete variable domain, with remaining parts taken from reference TRBV18 and TRBJ1-3, reads NAGVMQNPRHLVRRRGQEARLRCSPMKGHSHVYWYRQLPEEGLKFMVYLQKENIIDESGMPKERFSAEFPKEGPSILRIQQVVRGDSAAYFCASSPDNRASGNTIYFGEGSWLTVV.

The rearrangement uses TRBV19 and TRBJ2-1; a weak D match, TRBD1 (5 bases). CDR3 size: 13 residues. Trimming pared 1 base from V and 4 bases from J, leaving 5 bases between. Germline CDR1 reads LNHDA; CDR2 reads SQIVND (reference sequence). This chain's CDR3 is CASSIGQYNEQFF. The CDR3 bases are TGTGCCAGTAGTATAGGACAGTACAATGAGCAGTTCTTC.

The V and J genes are TRBV11-3 and TRBJ2-1, with D possibly being TRBD2 (5 bases). The CDR3 sequence is 12 residues long. Germline V gene lookup returns CDR1 SGHNT and CDR2 YENEEA. Deletions cut 2 bases from V and 10 bases from J, with 9 bases between. Here the CDR3 reads CASSLRGPEQFF. The CDR3 DNA reads as TGTGCCAGCAGCTTACGAGGGCCAGAGCAGTTCTTC.

CDR3 nucleotides: TGTGCCAGTAGTATAGGACAGGGGAACACCGGGGAGCTGTTTTTT. Translation gives CASSIGQGNTGELFF. The chain uses TRBV19 and TRBJ2-2; 7 positions agree with TRBD1. CDR3 length equals 15 residues. With V trimmed by 1 base and J by 1 base, 0 bases remained unmatched. Per the germline V gene, CDR1 is LNHDA and CDR2 is SQIVND (reference sequence).

This rearrangement joins TRBV30 to TRBJ1-4; D unclear. The CDR3 extends over 13 amino acids. Trimming took 1 base from V and 5 from J, leaving 8 bases between them. Per the germline V gene, CDR1 is GTSNPN and CDR2 is SVGIG (reference sequence). The CDR3: CAWSAVRNEKLFF. The CDR3 nucleotides read TGTGCCTGGAGTGCTGTCCGAAATGAAAAACTGTTTTTT.

The chain joins TRBV3-1 (or the pseudogene TRBV3-2) to TRBJ2-1; D is unclear. This CDR3 has 14 residues. V shed 4 bases and J shed 8 bases, with 15 bases lying between them. Germline values: CDR1 LGHDT, CDR2 YNNKEL (reference sequence). The CDR3 sequence is CASSPPGSVHEQFF. In DNA form, the CDR3 reads TGTGCCAGCAGCCCCCCGGGTTCGGTCCATGAGCAGTTCTTC.

J is TRBJ1-3 and V is TRBV30; D remains ambiguous. Trimming removed 4 bases at V and 0 bases at J, with 4 bases between. The CDR3 is made up of 12 amino acids. Germline CDR1 GTSNPN, CDR2 SVGIG (reference sequence). CDR3 nucleotides: TGTGCCTGGATTACCTCTGGAAACACCATATATTTT. Translating it yields CAWITSGNTIYF.

The CDR3 sequence is CASSLGPPLGGDTQYF. The CDR3 DNA is TGTGCCAGCAGTTTAGGTCCCCCCTTGGGGGGAGATACGCAGTATTTT. The genes are TRBV27 and TRBJ2-3; TRBD2 might be the D (6 bases). The ends were cut back, 2 bases at V and 5 bases at J, with 17 bases in the middle. Germline V CDR1 and CDR2: MNHEY, SMNVEV (reference sequence). CDR3 length equals 16 residues.

This clone was observed many times. The V and J genes are TRBV6-2 or TRBV6-3 and TRBJ2-7; 8 positions match TRBD2. The CDR3 is 15 amino acids. Germline V CDR1 and CDR2: MNHEY, SVGEGT. J gave up 1 base and V 3 bases, and 5 bases lay outside the gene matches. The CDR3 protein is CASSYESSGSYEQYF. The CDR3 region has the DNA TGTGCCAGCAGTTATGAGTCTAGCGGGTCCTACGAGCAGTACTTC.

The V call is TRBV14, the J call TRBJ2-3; D is perhaps TRBD1 (6 bases). V lost 4 bases, J lost 6 bases, and 14 bases lay in between. This CDR3 region has 14 residues. The germline gives CDR1 SGHDN, CDR2 FVKESK. The CDR3 region is CASSLALGADTQYF. The CDR3, as DNA: TGTGCCAGCAGCCTCGCGCTGGGGGCGGATACGCAGTATTTT. The full variable domain, completed using reference TRBV14 and TRBJ2-3, is EAGVTQFPSHSVIEKGQTVTLRCDPISGHDNLYWYRRVMGKEIKFLLHFVKESKQDESGMPNNRFLAERTGGTYSTLKVQPAELEDSGVYFCASSLALGADTQYFGPGTRLTVL.

The chain has TRBV4-3 and TRBJ1-6; D is undetermined. CDR1 is LGHNA, CDR2 YSLEER, per germline. Between the trimmed V and J ends, which lost 1 base and 9 bases, there was a span of 4 bases. The CDR3 extends over 12 amino acids. This CDR3 is CASSQVGSPLHF. DNA of the CDR3: TGCGCCAGCAGCCAAGTCGGTTCACCCCTCCACTTT.

This clone was found once. This sequence joins TRBV9 and TRBJ1-5; no reliable D call. This CDR3 comprises 15 residues. The germline CDR1 and CDR2 sequences are SGDLS and YYNGEE. V was clipped by 0 bases and J by 0 bases, with 7 bases between them. DNA for the CDR3: TGTGCCAGCAGCGTAGTTGGGGATAGCAATCAGCCCCAGCATTTT. Translation: CASSVVGDSNQPQHF.

This clone was found once. The chain links TRBV15 to TRBJ2-3; 11 nucleotides agree with TRBD2. Trimming at V came to 3 bases and at J to 2 bases, leaving 4 bases not matched to a gene. The CDR3 runs to 16 residues. In germline, CDR1 is LNHNV, CDR2 YYDKDF (reference sequence). The CDR3 spells CATSRSSGRATDTQYF. The DNA of the CDR3 is TGTGCCACCAGCAGGAGTAGCGGGAGGGCCACAGATACGCAGTATTTT.

V usage is TRBV6-2 or TRBV6-3 and J usage is TRBJ1-6, with no clear D. With 6 bases removed from V and 12 bases from J, the gap between germline ends came to 12 bases. The CDR3 loop spans 12 amino acids. Germline-derived CDR1 and CDR2 are MNHEY and SVGEGT. This CDR3 is CASSDSPGPLHF. Here the CDR3 DNA reads TGTGCCAGCAGCGATAGCCCTGGACCCCTCCACTTT.

The chain links TRBV28 to TRBJ2-2; the D is unclear. Germline V gene data show CDR1 as MDHEN and CDR2 as SYDVKM. This CDR3 region has 17 residues. V gave up 1 base and J gave up 4 bases, with 16 bases separating them. The CDR3 DNA is TGTGCCAGCAGTTTATTTGGACGGCAATGGGGCACCGGGGAGCTGTTTTTT. It codes for CASSLFGRQWGTGELFF.

The V and J genes are TRBV28 and TRBJ1-3; D is perhaps TRBD1 (5 bases). Germline CDR1 is MDHEN and CDR2 is SYDVKM. This CDR3 has 18 amino acids. V was trimmed by 7 bases and J by 0 bases, leaving 22 bases between them. The CDR3 reads CASTPGGGPLSSGNTIYF. The CDR3 DNA reads as TGTGCCAGCACCCCGGGGGGGGGACCTCTGAGCTCTGGAAACACCATATATTTT.

The count of this clone is one. This chain uses TRBV27 with TRBJ1-4; D remains ambiguous. The CDR3 spans 13 residues. V lost 5 bases, J lost 10 bases, and 14 bases lay in between. Per the germline V gene, CDR1 is MNHEY and CDR2 is SMNVEV (reference sequence). CDR3 nucleotide sequence: TGTGCCAGCAGTCCCGGGCGTACGGGAAAACTGTTTTTT. Its protein is CASSPGRTGKLFF.

This chain links TRBV6-5 with TRBJ2-3; a weak D match, TRBD2 (6 bases). The CDR3 has 16 residues. V lost 4 bases and J 0 bases, leaving 14 bases between the germline ends. CDR1 and CDR2 from the germline V gene are MNHEY and SVGAGI. The CDR3 DNA sequence: TGTGCCAGCAGTTTGGGTGCTAGCGAGAGCACAGATACGCAGTATTTT. Its protein product is CASSLGASESTDTQYF.

A single count supports this clone. The chain uses TRBV15 and TRBJ2-4; unclear D gene. The germline V and J ends were trimmed by 4 bases and 2 bases, with 6 bases remaining between them. Germline V gene sequence: CDR1 LNHNV, CDR2 YYDKDF (reference sequence). The CDR3 runs to 13 residues. The CDR3 sequence is CATSTLTKNIQYF. DNA of the CDR3: TGTGCCACCAGCACTTTGACCAAAAACATTCAGTACTTC.

This clone was picked up one time. CDR3 residues: CASSSDRGTGTEAFF. The CDR3 nucleotides are TGTGCCAGCAGTTCGGACAGGGGGACGGGCACTGAAGCTTTCTTT. The chain employs TRBV6-5 and TRBJ1-1, with 10 nucleotides matching TRBD1. V trimming: 4 bases; J trimming: 4 bases; junction bases outside the gene matches: 6. Germline CDR1 is MNHEY and CDR2 is SVGAGI. The CDR3 covers 15 residues.

This clone was observed a handful of times. This rearrangement joins TRBV4-3 to TRBJ2-1; 9 nucleotides line up with TRBD2. J gave up 0 bases and V 4 bases, and 4 bases lay outside the gene matches. The CDR3 covers 16 residues. CDR1 is LGHNA, CDR2 YSLEER, per germline. DNA for the CDR3: TGCGCCAGCAGCCCGGGACTAGCCGCCTCCTACAATGAGCAGTTCTTC. Protein: CASSPGLAASYNEQFF.

The chain uses TRBV2 and TRBJ1-1, with no clear D. The CDR3 loop spans 11 amino acids. Trimming took off 3 bases at V and 10 bases at J, with 9 bases between the two ends. Germline V gene sequence: CDR1 SNHLY, CDR2 FYNNEI. Here the CDR3 DNA reads TGTGCCAGCAGTGACCGGGTTGCAGCTTTCTTT. Translated: CASSDRVAAFF.

The rearrangement links TRBV5-1 to TRBJ1-2, with D maybe TRBD1 (6 bases). The ends were cut back, 5 bases at V and 4 bases at J, with 12 bases in the middle. This CDR3 contains 13 residues. Germline CDR1 reads SGHRS; CDR2 reads YFSETQ. CDR3 protein: CASRTGGGYGYTF. CDR3 DNA sequence: TGCGCCAGCAGAACGGGGGGCGGCTATGGCTACACCTTC.

This chain connects TRBV4-2 to TRBJ2-7, with 7 bases identical to TRBD1. The CDR3 has 15 residues. V gave up 2 bases and J gave up 2 bases; unmatched junction bases: 6. Germline CDR1 LGHNA, CDR2 YNFKEQ. CDR3 sequence reads: CASSQPGQPAYEQYF. In nucleotides, the CDR3 is TGTGCCAGCAGCCAACCGGGACAGCCTGCCTACGAGCAGTACTTC.

The chain's CDR3 is CASEGGYGYTF. The CDR3 DNA follows: TGTGCCAGCGAGGGTGGCTATGGCTACACCTTC. The chain uses TRBV6-5 and TRBJ1-2; D unclear. Germline CDR1 MNHEY, CDR2 SVGAGI. V was shortened by 8 bases and J by 4 bases, with 8 bases between the two germline ends. CDR3 length: 11 residues.

This rearrangement joins TRBV9 to TRBJ2-1; D might be TRBD2 (5 bases). Germline V gives CDR1 SGDLS, CDR2 YYNGEE. Trimming stripped 4 bases from V and 7 bases from J, with 18 bases between. The CDR3 consists of 15 residues. The CDR3: CASSSSEGLRNEQFF. The CDR3 nucleotides are TGTGCCAGCAGCAGCAGTGAGGGCCTAAGAAATGAGCAGTTCTTC.

This clone was observed a few times. The J gene is TRBJ2-5, the V gene TRBV5-1; a possible D gene is TRBD1 (6 bases). The V end lost 5 bases, the J end lost 4 bases, and 21 bases lay between the germline ends. Germline CDR1 is SGHRS and CDR2 is YFSETQ. This CDR3 has 16 amino acids. The CDR3 loop is CASRDPGHQWRETQYF. The CDR3 nucleotides are TGCGCCAGCAGAGATCCGGGACACCAATGGCGAGAGACCCAGTACTTC.

This chain joins TRBV6-6 and TRBJ1-2; a weak D match, TRBD1 (6 bases). The CDR3 is made up of 14 amino acids. With 1 base removed from V and 6 bases from J, the gap between germline ends came to 12 bases. From germline, CDR1 is MNHNY and CDR2 SVGAGI (reference sequence). The CDR3 sequence is CASSYLGAKDGYTF. The CDR3 DNA sequence: TGTGCCAGCAGTTACTTGGGGGCGAAGGATGGCTACACCTTC.